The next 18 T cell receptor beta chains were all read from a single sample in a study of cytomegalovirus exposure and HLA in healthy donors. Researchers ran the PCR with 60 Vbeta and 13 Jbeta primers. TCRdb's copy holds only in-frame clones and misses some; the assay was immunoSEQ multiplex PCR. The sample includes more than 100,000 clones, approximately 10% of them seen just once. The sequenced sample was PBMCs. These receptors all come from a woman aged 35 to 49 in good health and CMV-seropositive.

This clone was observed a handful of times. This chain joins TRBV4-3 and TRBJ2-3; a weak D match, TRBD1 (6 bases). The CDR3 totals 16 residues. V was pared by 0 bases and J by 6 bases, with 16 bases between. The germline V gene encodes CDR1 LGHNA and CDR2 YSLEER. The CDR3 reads CASSQDRGYRADTQYF. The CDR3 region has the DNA TGCGCCAGCAGCCAAGATAGGGGGTACCGGGCGGATACGCAGTATTTT.

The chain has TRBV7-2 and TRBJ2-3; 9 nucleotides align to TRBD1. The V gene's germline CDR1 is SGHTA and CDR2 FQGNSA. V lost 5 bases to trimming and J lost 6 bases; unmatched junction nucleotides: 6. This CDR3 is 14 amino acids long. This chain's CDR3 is CASSTDRGFDTQYF. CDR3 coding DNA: TGTGCCAGCAGCACTGACAGGGGGTTTGATACGCAGTATTTT.

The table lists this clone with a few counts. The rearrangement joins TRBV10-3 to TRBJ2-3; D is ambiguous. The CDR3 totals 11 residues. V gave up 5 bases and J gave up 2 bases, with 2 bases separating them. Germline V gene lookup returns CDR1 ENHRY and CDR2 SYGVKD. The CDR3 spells CAISYTDTQYF. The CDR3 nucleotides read TGTGCCATCAGTTACACAGATACGCAGTATTTT.

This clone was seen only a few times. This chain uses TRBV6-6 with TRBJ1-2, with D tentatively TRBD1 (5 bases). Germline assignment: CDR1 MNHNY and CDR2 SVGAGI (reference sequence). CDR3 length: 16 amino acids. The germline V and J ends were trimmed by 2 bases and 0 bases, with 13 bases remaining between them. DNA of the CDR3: TGTGCCAGCAGTTACGATTTTGACAGATCTAACTATGGCTACACCTTC. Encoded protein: CASSYDFDRSNYGYTF.

This chain's CDR3 is CASSLALAGGQETQYF. The CDR3, as DNA: TGCGCCAGCAGCTTGGCTTTAGCGGGGGGGCAAGAGACCCAGTACTTC. The V call is TRBV5-1, the J call TRBJ2-5; 11 bases match TRBD2. The V gene's germline CDR1 is SGHRS and CDR2 YFSETQ. The ends lost 0 bases at V and 2 bases at J; junction bases unmatched: 3. The CDR3 spans 16 residues.

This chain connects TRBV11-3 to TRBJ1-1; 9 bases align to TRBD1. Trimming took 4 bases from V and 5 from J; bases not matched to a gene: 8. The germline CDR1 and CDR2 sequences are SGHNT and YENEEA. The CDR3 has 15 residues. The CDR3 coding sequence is TGTGCCAGCAGCTCACCGGGACAGGGCGGAACTGAAGCTTTCTTT. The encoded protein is CASSSPGQGGTEAFF.

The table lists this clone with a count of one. As DNA, the CDR3 is TGCGCCAGCAGCCAAGACCGAGCGGGGCCCTCAGGGGAGGAGACCCAGTACTTC. Translation: CASSQDRAGPSGEETQYF. The chain recombines TRBV4-3 with TRBJ2-5; D perhaps matches TRBD2 (7 bases). This CDR3 region has 18 residues. V lost 0 bases and J lost 5, with 22 bases in between. From germline, CDR1 is LGHNA and CDR2 YSLEER.

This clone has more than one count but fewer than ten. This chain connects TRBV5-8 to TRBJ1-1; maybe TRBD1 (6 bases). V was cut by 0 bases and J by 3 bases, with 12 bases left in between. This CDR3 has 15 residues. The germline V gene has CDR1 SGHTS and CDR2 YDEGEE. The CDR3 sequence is CASSLDPGVDTEAFF. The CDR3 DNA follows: TGTGCCAGCAGCTTGGACCCAGGGGTAGACACTGAAGCTTTCTTT.

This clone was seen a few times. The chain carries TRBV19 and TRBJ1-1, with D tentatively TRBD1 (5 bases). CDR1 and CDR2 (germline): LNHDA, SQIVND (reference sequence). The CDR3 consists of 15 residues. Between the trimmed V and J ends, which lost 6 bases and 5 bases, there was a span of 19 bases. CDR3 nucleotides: TGTGCCAGTAGAGGGGTGGCACCCGGTGGTACTGAAGCTTTCTTT. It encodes CASRGVAPGGTEAFF.

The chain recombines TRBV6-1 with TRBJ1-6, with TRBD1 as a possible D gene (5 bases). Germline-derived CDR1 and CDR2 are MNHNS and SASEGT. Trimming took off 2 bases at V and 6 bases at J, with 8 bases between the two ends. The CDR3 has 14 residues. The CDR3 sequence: CASSERGFNSPLHF. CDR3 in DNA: TGTGCCAGCAGTGAAAGGGGCTTTAATTCACCCCTCCACTTT.

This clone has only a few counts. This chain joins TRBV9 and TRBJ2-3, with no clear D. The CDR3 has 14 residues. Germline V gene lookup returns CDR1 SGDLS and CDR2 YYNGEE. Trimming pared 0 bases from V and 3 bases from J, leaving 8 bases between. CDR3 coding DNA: TGTGCCAGCAGCGTAGGTTTCGGGACAGATACGCAGTATTTT. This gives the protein CASSVGFGTDTQYF.

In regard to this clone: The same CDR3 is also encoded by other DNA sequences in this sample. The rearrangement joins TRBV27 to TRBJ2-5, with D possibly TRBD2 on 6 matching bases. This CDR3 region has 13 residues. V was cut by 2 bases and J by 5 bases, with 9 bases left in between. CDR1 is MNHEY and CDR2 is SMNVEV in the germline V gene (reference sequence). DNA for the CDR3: TGTGCCAGCAGTTTAAGGAGGGGCGAGACCCAGTACTTC. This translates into CASSLRRGETQYF.

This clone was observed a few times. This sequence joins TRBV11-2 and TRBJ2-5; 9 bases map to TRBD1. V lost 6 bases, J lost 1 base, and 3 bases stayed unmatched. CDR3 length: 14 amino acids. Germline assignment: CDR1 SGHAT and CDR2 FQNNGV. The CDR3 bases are TGTGCCAGCAGTTGGACAGGGGCCCAAGAGACCCAGTACTTC. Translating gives CASSWTGAQETQYF. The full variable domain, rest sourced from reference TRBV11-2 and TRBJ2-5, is EAGVAQSPRYKIIEKRQSVAFWCNPISGHATLYWYQQILGQGPKLLIQFQNNGVVDDSQLPKDRFSAERLKGVDSTLKIQPAKLEDSAVYLCASSWTGAQETQYFGPGTRLLVL.

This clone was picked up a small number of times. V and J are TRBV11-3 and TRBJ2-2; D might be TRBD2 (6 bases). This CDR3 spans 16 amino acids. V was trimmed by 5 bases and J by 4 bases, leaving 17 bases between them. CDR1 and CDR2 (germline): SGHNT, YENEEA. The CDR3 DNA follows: TGTGCCAGCAGCCCTAGAGGTGGGGGGTCCACCGGGGAGCTGTTTTTT. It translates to CASSPRGGGSTGELFF.

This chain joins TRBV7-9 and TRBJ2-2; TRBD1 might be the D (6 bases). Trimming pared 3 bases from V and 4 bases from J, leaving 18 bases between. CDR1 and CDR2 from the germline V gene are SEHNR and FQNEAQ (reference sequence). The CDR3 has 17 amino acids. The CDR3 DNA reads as TGTGCCAGCAGCTTGCCCCAACAGGGTTTGGGCACCGGGGAGCTGTTTTTT. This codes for CASSLPQQGLGTGELFF.

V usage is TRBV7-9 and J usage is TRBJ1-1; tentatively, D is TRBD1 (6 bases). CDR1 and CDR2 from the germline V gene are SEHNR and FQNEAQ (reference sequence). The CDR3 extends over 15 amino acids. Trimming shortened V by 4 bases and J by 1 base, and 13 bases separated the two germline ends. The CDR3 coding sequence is TGTGCCAGCAGCTCCCCAAAGACAGGGAACACTGAAGCTTTCTTT. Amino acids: CASSSPKTGNTEAFF.

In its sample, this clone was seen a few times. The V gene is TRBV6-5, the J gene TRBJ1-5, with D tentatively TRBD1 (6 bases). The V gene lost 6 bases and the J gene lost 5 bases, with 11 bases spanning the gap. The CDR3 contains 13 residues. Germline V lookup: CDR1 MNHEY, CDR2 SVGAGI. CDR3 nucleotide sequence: TGTGCCAGCAGCGACAGGCGTTATCAGCCCCAGCATTTT. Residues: CASSDRRYQPQHF.

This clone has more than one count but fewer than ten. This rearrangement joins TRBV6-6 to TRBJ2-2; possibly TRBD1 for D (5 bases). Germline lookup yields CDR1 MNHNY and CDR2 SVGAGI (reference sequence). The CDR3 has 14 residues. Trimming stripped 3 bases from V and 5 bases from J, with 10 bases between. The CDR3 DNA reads TGTGCCAGCAGTTATAAAGGGGTGACCGGGGAGCTGTTTTTT. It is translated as CASSYKGVTGELFF.